Detailed here is one TCR beta chain. Its antigen is not known. The sample originates from a study of shared clonotypes between healthy human individuals. Germline V gene lookup returns CDR1 PRHDT and CDR2 FYEKMQ (reference sequence). The V end lost 2 bases, the J end lost 3 bases, and 8 bases lay between the germline ends. CDR3 length: 14 amino acids. Study-wide findings and caveats: Non-shared clonotypes had lower generation probabilities than clonotypes shared by all four sorted-subset donors. The donor pool, a small one, limited the genetic and exposure-history diversity represented.

Sorted subsets were amplified in replicate PCRs using approximately 0.2 ug DNA, about 30,000 T cell genomes. Assay used: immunoSEQ multiplex PCR; TCRdb lists only in-frame clones, some missing. Here the sample spans fewer than 850,000 clones, 90% to 98% being singletons. Naive CD8 cells comprised CD45RO-negative, CCR7-positively selected cells, excluding terminally differentiated effector memory CD45RA+ cells. Healthy HIV-negative adults with no recent acute infections or vaccinations were recruited as donors. The chain joins TRBV13 to TRBJ1-5, with D hard to call. The sequence came from a man between 25 and 39 years old in good health. The sequencing input was naive CD8+ T cells sorted from blood. For the CDR3, the DNA is TGTGCCAGCAGCTTATACAGCTCCAATCAGCCCCAGCATTTT. Residues: CASSLYSSNQPQHF. Variable domain in full (rest from reference TRBV13 and TRBJ1-5): AAGVIQSPRHLIKEKRETATLKCYPIPRHDTVYWYQQGPGQDPQFLISFYEKMQSDKGSIPDRFSAQQFSDYHSELNMSSLELGDSALYFCASSLYSSNQPQHFGDGTRLSIL.